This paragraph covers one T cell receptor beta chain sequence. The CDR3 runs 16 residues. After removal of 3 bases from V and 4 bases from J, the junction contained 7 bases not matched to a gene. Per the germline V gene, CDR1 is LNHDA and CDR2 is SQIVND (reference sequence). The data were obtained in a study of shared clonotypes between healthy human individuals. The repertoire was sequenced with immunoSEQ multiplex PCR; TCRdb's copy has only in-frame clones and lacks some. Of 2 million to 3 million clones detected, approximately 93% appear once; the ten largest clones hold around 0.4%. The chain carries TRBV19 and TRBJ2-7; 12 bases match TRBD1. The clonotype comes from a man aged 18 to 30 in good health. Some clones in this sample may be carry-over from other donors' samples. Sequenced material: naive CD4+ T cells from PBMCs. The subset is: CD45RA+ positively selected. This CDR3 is CASSIVAGQGAYEQYF. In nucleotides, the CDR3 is TGTGCCAGTAGTATTGTGGCGGGACAGGGGGCATACGAGCAGTACTTC.